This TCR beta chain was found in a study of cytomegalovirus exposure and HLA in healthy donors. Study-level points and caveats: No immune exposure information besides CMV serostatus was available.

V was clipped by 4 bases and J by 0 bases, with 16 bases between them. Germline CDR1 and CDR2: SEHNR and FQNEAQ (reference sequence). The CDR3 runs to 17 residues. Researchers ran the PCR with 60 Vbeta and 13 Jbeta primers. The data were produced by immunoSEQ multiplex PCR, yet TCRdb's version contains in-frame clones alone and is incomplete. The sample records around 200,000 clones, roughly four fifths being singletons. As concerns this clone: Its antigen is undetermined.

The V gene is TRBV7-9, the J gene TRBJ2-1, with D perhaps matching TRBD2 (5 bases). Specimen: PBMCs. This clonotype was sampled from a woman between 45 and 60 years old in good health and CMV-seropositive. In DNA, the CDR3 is TGTGCCAGCAGCTCACTGCTTCGGGGTAACTCCTACAATGAGCAGTTCTTC. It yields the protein CASSSLLRGNSYNEQFF.